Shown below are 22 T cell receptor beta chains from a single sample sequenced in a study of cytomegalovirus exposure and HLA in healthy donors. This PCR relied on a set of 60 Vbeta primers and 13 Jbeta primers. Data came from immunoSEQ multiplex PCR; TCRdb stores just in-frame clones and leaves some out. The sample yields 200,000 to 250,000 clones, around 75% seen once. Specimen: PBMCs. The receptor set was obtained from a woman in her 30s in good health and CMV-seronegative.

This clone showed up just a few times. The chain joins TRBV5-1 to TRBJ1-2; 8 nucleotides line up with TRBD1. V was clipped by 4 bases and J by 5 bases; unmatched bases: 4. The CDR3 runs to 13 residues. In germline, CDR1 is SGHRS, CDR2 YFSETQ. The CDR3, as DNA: TGCGCCAGCAGCCAGGACAGGGAGTATGGCTACACCTTC. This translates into CASSQDREYGYTF.

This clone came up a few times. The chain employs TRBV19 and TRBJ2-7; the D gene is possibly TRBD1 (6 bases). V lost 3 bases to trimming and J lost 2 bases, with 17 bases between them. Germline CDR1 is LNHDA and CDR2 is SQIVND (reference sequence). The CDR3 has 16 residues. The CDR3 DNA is TGTGCCAGTAGTATCGCCTCGGGCAGGGGTCCCTACGAGCAGTACTTC. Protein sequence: CASSIASGRGPYEQYF.

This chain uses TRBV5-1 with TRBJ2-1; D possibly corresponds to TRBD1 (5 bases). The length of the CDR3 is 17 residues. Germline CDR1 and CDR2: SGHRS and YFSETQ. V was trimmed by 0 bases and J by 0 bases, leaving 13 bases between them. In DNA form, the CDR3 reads TGCGCCAGCAGCTTGGGTTTGGGGCGGAGCTCCTACAATGAGCAGTTCTTC. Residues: CASSLGLGRSSYNEQFF.

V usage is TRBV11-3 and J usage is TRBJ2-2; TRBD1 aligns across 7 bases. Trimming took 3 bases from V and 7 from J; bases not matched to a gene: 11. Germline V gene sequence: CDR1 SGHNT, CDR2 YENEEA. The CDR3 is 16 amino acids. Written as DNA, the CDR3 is TGTGCCAGCAGCTTTTACACAGGGGCACGCATCGGGGAGCTGTTTTTT. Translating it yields CASSFYTGARIGELFF. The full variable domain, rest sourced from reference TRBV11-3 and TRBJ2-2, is EAGVVQSPRYKIIEKKQPVAFWCNPISGHNTLYWYLQNLGQGPELLIRYENEEAVDDSQLPKDRFSAERLKGVDSTLKIQPAELGDSAVYLCASSFYTGARIGELFFGEGSRLTVL.

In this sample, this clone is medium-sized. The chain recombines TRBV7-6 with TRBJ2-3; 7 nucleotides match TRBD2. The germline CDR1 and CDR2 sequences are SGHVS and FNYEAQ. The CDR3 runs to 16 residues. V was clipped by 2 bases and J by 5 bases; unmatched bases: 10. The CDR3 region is CASSLSRGSWGDTQYF. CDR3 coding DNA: TGTGCCAGCAGCTTATCGCGGGGGTCGTGGGGAGATACGCAGTATTTT.

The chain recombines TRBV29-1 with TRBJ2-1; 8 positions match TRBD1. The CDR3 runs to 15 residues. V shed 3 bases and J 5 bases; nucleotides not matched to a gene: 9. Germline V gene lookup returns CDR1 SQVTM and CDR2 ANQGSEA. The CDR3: CSVDKTGDVHNEQFF. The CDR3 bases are TGCAGCGTTGACAAGACAGGGGATGTTCACAATGAGCAGTTCTTC.

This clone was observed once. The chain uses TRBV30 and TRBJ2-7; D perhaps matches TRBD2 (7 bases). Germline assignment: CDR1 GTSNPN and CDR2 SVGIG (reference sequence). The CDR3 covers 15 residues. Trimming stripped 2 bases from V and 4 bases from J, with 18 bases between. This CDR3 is CAWSSPGGIVYEQYF. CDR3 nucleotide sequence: TGTGCCTGGAGTTCCCCGGGGGGCATAGTGTACGAGCAGTACTTC.

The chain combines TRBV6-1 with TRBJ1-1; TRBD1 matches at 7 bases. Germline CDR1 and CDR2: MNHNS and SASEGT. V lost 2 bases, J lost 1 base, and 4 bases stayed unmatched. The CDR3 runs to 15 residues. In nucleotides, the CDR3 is TGTGCCAGCAGTGAAAACCCAGGGGGGAACACTGAAGCTTTCTTT. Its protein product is CASSENPGGNTEAFF.

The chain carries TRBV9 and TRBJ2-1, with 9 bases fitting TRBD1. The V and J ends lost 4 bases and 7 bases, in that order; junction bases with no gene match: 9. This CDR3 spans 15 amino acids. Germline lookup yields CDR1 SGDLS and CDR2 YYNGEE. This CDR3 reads CASSSPGQGGNEQFF. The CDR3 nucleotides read TGTGCCAGCAGCAGCCCGGGACAGGGAGGGAATGAGCAGTTCTTC. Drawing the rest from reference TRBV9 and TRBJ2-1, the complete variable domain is DSGVTQTPKHLITATGQRVTLRCSPRSGDLSVYWYQQSLDQGLQFLIQYYNGEERAKGNILERFSAQQFPDLHSELNLSSLELGDSALYFCASSSPGQGGNEQFFGPGTRLTVL.

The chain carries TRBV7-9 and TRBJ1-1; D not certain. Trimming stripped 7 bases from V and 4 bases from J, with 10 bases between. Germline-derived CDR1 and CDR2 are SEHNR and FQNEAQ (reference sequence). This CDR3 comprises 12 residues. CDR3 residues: CASNPQSTEAFF. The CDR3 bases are TGTGCCAGCAACCCACAATCCACTGAAGCTTTCTTT.

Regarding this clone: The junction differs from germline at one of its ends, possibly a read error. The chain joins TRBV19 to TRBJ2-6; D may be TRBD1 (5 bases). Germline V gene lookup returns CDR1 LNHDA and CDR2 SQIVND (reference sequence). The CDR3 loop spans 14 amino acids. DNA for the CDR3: TGTGCCAGTAACGTGGGCTCTGGGGCCAGCGTCCTGACTTTC. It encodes CASNVGSGASVLTF. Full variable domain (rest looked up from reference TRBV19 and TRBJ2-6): DGGITQSPKYLFRKEGQNVTLSCEQNLNHDAMYWYRQDPGQGLRLIYYSQIVNDFQKGDIAEGYSVSREKKESFPLTVTSAQKNPTAFYLCASNVGSGASVLTFGAGSRLTVL.

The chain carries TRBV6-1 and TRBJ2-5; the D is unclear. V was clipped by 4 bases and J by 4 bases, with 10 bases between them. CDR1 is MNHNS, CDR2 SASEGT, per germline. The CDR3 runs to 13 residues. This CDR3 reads CASSAVPPETQYF. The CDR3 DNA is TGTGCCAGCAGTGCTGTTCCCCCAGAGACCCAGTACTTC.

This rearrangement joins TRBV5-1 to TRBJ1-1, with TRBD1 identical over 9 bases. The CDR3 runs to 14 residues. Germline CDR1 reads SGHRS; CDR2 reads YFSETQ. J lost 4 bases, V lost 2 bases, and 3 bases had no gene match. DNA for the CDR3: TGCGCCAGCAGCTTCGACAGGGGGAGCACTGAAGCTTTCTTT. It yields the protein CASSFDRGSTEAFF.

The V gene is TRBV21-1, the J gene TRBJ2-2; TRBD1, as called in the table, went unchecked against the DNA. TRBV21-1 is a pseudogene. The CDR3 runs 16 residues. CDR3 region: CAGSNPRIGVTGELFF. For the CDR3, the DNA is TGTGCCGGCAGCAATCCCCGGATAGGGGTCACCGGGGAGCTGTTTTTT.

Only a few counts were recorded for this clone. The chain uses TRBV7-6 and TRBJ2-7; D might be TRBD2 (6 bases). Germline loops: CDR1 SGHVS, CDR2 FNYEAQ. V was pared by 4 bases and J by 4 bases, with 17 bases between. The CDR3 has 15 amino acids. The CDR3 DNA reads TGTGCCAGCAGCTCGACCCCCGGGAGCGGGTACGAGCAGTACTTC. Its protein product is CASSSTPGSGYEQYF.

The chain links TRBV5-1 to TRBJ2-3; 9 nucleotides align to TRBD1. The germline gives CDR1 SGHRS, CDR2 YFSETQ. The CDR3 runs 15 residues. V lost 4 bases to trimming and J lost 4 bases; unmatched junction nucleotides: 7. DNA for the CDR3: TGCGCCAGCAGCGTTACAGGGGGCTCCGCAGATACGCAGTATTTT. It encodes CASSVTGGSADTQYF.

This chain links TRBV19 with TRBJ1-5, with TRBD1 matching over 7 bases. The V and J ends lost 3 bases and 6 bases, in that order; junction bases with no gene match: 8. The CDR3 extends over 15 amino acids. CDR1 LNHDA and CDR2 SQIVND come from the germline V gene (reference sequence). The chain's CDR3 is CASSIGTGVSQPQHF. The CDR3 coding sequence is TGTGCCAGTAGTATCGGAACAGGGGTGAGTCAGCCCCAGCATTTT.

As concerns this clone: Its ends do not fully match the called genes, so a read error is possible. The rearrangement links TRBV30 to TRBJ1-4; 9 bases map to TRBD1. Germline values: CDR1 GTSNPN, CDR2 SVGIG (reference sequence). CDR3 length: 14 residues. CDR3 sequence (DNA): TGTGACTGGAGTGTGGGGACAGGGTACGAAAAACTGTTTTTT. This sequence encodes CDWSVGTGYEKLFF.

The CDR3 DNA reads TGTGCCAGCAGCGTAGAGAGGCTAGCGGGTAACACCGGGGAGCTGTTTTTT. Translated, it gives CASSVERLAGNTGELFF. This chain connects TRBV9 to TRBJ2-2; TRBD2 matches at 8 bases. V shed 0 bases, J shed 2 bases, and the junction held 6 bases outside the gene matches. The V gene's germline CDR1 is SGDLS and CDR2 YYNGEE. The CDR3 contains 17 residues.

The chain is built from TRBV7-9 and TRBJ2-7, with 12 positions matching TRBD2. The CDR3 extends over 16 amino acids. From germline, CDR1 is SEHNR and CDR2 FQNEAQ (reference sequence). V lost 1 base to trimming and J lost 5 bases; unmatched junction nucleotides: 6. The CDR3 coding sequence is TGTGCCAGCAGCTTAGGGGCTAGCGGGGGGGAAAACGAGCAGTACTTC. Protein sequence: CASSLGASGGENEQYF.

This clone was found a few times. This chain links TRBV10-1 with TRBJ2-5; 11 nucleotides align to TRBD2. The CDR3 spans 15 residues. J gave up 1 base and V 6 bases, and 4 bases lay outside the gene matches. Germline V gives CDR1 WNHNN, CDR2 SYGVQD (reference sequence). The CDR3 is CASSQGTSGQETQYF. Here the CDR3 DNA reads TGCGCCAGCAGCCAAGGGACTAGCGGCCAAGAGACCCAGTACTTC.

This CDR3 is CASSLEGAYSYEQYF. In nucleotides, the CDR3 is TGTGCCAGCAGCTTAGAGGGGGCCTACTCCTACGAGCAGTACTTC. The genes are TRBV11-3 and TRBJ2-7; maybe TRBD1 (6 bases). The V gene's germline CDR1 is SGHNT and CDR2 YENEEA. The V gene lost 0 bases and the J gene lost 0 bases, with 9 bases spanning the gap. There are 15 residues in the CDR3.